These 29 T cell receptor beta chains were sequenced from one sample in a study of shared clonotypes between healthy human individuals. Libraries were prepared by immunoSEQ multiplex PCR; TCRdb keeps only in-frame clonotypes and omits some of them. Seen here are more than 550,000 clones, less than 95% observed once, and the top ten hold around a third. Sequenced sample: memory CD8+ T cells from PBMCs. Described subset: CD45RO+ cells pooled with CCR7-negative TemRA cells. These receptors all come from a young man in good health. Some clones in this sample may be carry-over from other donors' samples.

This clone was detected a few times. J is TRBJ1-5 and V is TRBV4-1, with D maybe TRBD1 (6 bases). V was pared by 3 bases and J by 2 bases, with 11 bases between. Germline CDR1 reads MGHRA; CDR2 reads YSYEKL. The CDR3 sequence is 15 residues long. The CDR3: CASSQVRTGNQPQHF. CDR3 DNA sequence: TGCGCCAGCAGCCAGGTCCGGACAGGCAATCAGCCCCAGCATTTT.

The V and J genes are TRBV9 and TRBJ1-3, with no clear D. This CDR3 spans 18 amino acids. Germline values: CDR1 SGDLS, CDR2 YYNGEE. Trimming took off 0 bases at V and 0 bases at J, with 16 bases between the two ends. The CDR3 loop reads CASSVGEWARSSGNTIYF. The CDR3 nucleotides are TGTGCCAGCAGCGTAGGGGAATGGGCACGTTCCTCTGGAAACACCATATATTTT. Full variable domain (remainder filled in from reference TRBV9 and TRBJ1-3): DSGVTQTPKHLITATGQRVTLRCSPRSGDLSVYWYQQSLDQGLQFLIQYYNGEERAKGNILERFSAQQFPDLHSELNLSSLELGDSALYFCASSVGEWARSSGNTIYFGEGSWLTVV.

The chain is built from TRBV6-4 and TRBJ2-1; 10 bases map to TRBD2. CDR3 length equals 16 residues. The J segment lost 4 bases and the V segment lost 3 bases, leaving 6 bases of the junction unmatched. Germline assignment: CDR1 MRHNA and CDR2 SNTAGT. The CDR3 protein is CASSEGEAGGYNEQFF. CDR3 nucleotides: TGTGCCAGCAGTGAGGGCGAAGCGGGAGGGTACAATGAGCAGTTCTTC.

The rearrangement links TRBV27 to TRBJ2-7, with 11 bases aligning to TRBD2. In germline, CDR1 is MNHEY, CDR2 SMNVEV (reference sequence). This CDR3 contains 16 residues. Trimming at V came to 5 bases and at J to 1 base, leaving 7 bases not matched to a gene. For the CDR3, the DNA is TGTGCCAGCAGTCAAAGACTAGCGGGAAGATCCTACGAGCAGTACTTC. It codes for CASSQRLAGRSYEQYF.

The genes are TRBV29-1 and TRBJ1-1, with TRBD1 matching over 7 bases. CDR1 SQVTM and CDR2 ANQGSEA come from the germline V gene. Unmatched junction bases numbered 9, after V lost 7 bases and J lost 7 bases. This CDR3 has 12 residues. The CDR3 protein is CSGTGAPGEAFF. In nucleotides, the CDR3 is TGCAGCGGAACAGGGGCTCCGGGTGAAGCTTTCTTT.

The gene calls are TRBV18 and TRBJ1-2, with D tentatively TRBD1 (5 bases). The V end lost 0 bases, the J end lost 0 bases, and 14 bases lay between the germline ends. The germline CDR1 and CDR2 sequences are KGHSH and LQKENI. The CDR3 has 17 amino acids. The CDR3 bases are TGTGCCAGCTCACCACCGGGGTGGGGACGTACTAACTATGGCTACACCTTC. It yields the protein CASSPPGWGRTNYGYTF.

This clone appeared a single time. This chain connects TRBV4-3 to TRBJ1-2; 8 nucleotides align to TRBD1. Per the germline V gene, CDR1 is LGHNA and CDR2 is YSLEER. With 4 bases clipped from V and 4 bases from J, the junction kept 14 bases outside the gene matches. The CDR3 sequence is 17 residues long. CDR3 bases: TGCGCCAGCAGCCCAGAAGAGGGCGACAGGGGATTCTATGGCTACACCTTC. This sequence encodes CASSPEEGDRGFYGYTF.

The chain is built from TRBV7-9 and TRBJ2-2, with D uncertain. V was cut by 1 base and J by 0 bases, with 9 bases left in between. The germline V gene encodes CDR1 SEHNR and CDR2 FQNEAQ (reference sequence). This CDR3 has 16 residues. For the CDR3, the DNA is TGTGCCAGCAGCTTAGGTTACCGGGCGAACACCGGGGAGCTGTTTTTT. This codes for CASSLGYRANTGELFF.

To note about this clone: Other DNA sequences in this specimen translate into the identical CDR3. The chain has TRBV29-1 and TRBJ2-7, with no clear D. This CDR3 comprises 12 residues. The germline V gene has CDR1 SQVTM and CDR2 ANQGSEA. The V and J ends lost 2 bases and 3 bases respectively, with 8 bases between them. CDR3 amino acids: CSVEKGIYEQYF. CDR3 coding DNA: TGCAGCGTTGAAAAGGGAATCTACGAGCAGTACTTC.

The chain couples TRBV4-3 to TRBJ2-7; TRBD2 matches 10 bases. CDR3 length: 16 residues. After removal of 0 bases from V and 0 bases from J, the junction contained 2 bases not matched to a gene. Germline CDR1 reads LGHNA; CDR2 reads YSLEER. CDR3 sequence: CASSQDRLAGSYEQYF. CDR3 sequence (DNA): TGCGCCAGCAGCCAAGATAGACTAGCGGGCTCCTACGAGCAGTACTTC.

The gene calls are TRBV28 and TRBJ2-7, with D perhaps given as TRBD1 or TRBD2 (5 bases each). The CDR3 length is 14 residues. The V gene lost 8 bases and the J gene lost 7 bases, with 21 bases spanning the gap. Germline V gene sequence: CDR1 MDHEN, CDR2 SYDVKM. In DNA, the CDR3 is TGTGCCAGCGTCGGGACGGGGACCGTACGAGAGCAGTACTTC. Its translation: CASVGTGTVREQYF.

This chain links TRBV9 with TRBJ2-2; the D call may be TRBD1 or TRBD2 (5 bases each). Germline V gene sequence: CDR1 SGDLS, CDR2 YYNGEE. V lost 0 bases to trimming and J lost 4 bases, with 13 bases between them. The length of the CDR3 is 16 residues. The CDR3 reads CASSVARGPSTGELFF. For the CDR3, the DNA is TGTGCCAGCAGCGTAGCGAGGGGTCCGAGCACCGGGGAGCTGTTTTTT.

This clone is a singleton in its sample. The chain carries TRBV7-3 and TRBJ2-1; 7 bases are shared with TRBD2. The V and J ends lost 5 bases and 6 bases, in that order; junction bases with no gene match: 19. Germline V gene lookup returns CDR1 SGHTA and CDR2 FQGTGA. The CDR3 runs to 18 residues. The CDR3 DNA is TGTGCCAGCAGCCTACCCTCCGATGCGGGAGCATCTGGCAATGAGCAGTTCTTC. Translating it yields CASSLPSDAGASGNEQFF.

V gene TRBV5-4 combines with J gene TRBJ2-7, with D perhaps matching TRBD2 (5 bases). The CDR3 is 15 amino acids. Looked up from germline, CDR1 is SGHNT and CDR2 is YYREEE (reference sequence). Trimming removed 1 base at V and 6 bases at J, with 17 bases between. CDR3: CASSLMGGLTSEQYF. For the CDR3, the DNA is TGTGCCAGCAGCTTGATGGGCGGGTTGACCTCCGAGCAGTACTTC.

The chain carries TRBV6-1 and TRBJ1-5, with D tentatively TRBD1 (5 bases). CDR3 size: 14 residues. V dropped 6 bases and J dropped 0 bases, with 9 bases sitting between them. The V gene's germline CDR1 is MNHNS and CDR2 SASEGT. The CDR3 protein is CASSTDSSNQPQHF. The CDR3 DNA reads TGTGCCAGCAGCACCGACAGTAGCAATCAGCCCCAGCATTTT.

This chain uses TRBV19 with TRBJ2-6, with D possibly TRBD1 on 6 matching bases. Deletions cut 10 bases from V and 0 bases from J, with 19 bases between. This CDR3 is built from 17 residues. The germline CDR1 and CDR2 sequences are LNHDA and SQIVND (reference sequence). CDR3 sequence (DNA): TGTGCCACCATCGGCGACAGGACCCTCTCTGGGGCCAACGTCCTGACTTTC. Its protein is CATIGDRTLSGANVLTF.

This clone was observed a single time. The genes are TRBV19 and TRBJ2-7; 7 bases agree with TRBD2. J gave up 0 bases and V 5 bases, and 10 bases lay outside the gene matches. This CDR3 has 16 residues. CDR1 is LNHDA, CDR2 SQIVND, per germline (reference sequence). CDR3 nucleotide sequence: TGTGCCAGTAGTGCGAGCGGGACTACCAACTCCTACGAGCAGTACTTC. This translates into CASSASGTTNSYEQYF.

The rearrangement links TRBV5-5 to TRBJ2-7; D not resolved. V was trimmed by 1 base and J by 2 bases, leaving 10 bases between them. The germline CDR1 and CDR2 sequences are SGHKS and YYEKEE (reference sequence). CDR3 length: 14 residues. The CDR3 here is CASSLRVLTYEQYF. Written as DNA, the CDR3 is TGTGCCAGCAGCTTGAGGGTCCTTACCTACGAGCAGTACTTC.

The chain links TRBV25-1 to TRBJ2-7, with 8 nucleotides matching TRBD1. Germline V gives CDR1 MGHDK, CDR2 SYGVNS. Losses at the gene ends were 5 bases for V and 7 bases for J; bases not matched to a gene: 7. The CDR3 contains 13 residues. The CDR3 nucleotides read TGTGCCAGCAGTCCGGCAGGGGGCCGGGAGCAGTACTTC. Translating gives CASSPAGGREQYF.

The chain links TRBV5-4 to TRBJ2-1; 10 bases are shared with TRBD2. The CDR3 runs 16 residues. Germline loops: CDR1 SGHNT, CDR2 YYREEE (reference sequence). J gave up 1 base and V 5 bases, and 6 bases lay outside the gene matches. The CDR3 DNA reads as TGTGCCAGCAGACTAGGACTAGCGGATTCCTACAATGAGCAGTTCTTC. Its protein product is CASRLGLADSYNEQFF.

The V and J genes are TRBV19 and TRBJ1-5, with TRBD1 as a possible D gene (6 bases). The CDR3 covers 15 residues. CDR1 is LNHDA, CDR2 SQIVND, per germline (reference sequence). The germline V and J ends were trimmed by 3 bases and 0 bases, with 9 bases remaining between them. The CDR3 is CASSMDSSSNQPQHF. CDR3 sequence (DNA): TGTGCCAGTAGTATGGACAGTTCTAGCAATCAGCCCCAGCATTTT.

A remark on this clone: The same CDR3 can be traced to other DNA sequences in this sample. The CDR3 region has the DNA TGTGCCAGCAGTTTAAGGGGGGTGGTCTACGAGCAGTACTTC. Translating it yields CASSLRGVVYEQYF. The chain uses TRBV28 and TRBJ2-7, with D perhaps given as TRBD1 or TRBD2 (6 bases each). Trimming took off 2 bases at V and 3 bases at J, with 11 bases between the two ends. Germline V gives CDR1 MDHEN, CDR2 SYDVKM. This CDR3 has 14 residues.

V usage is TRBV28 and J usage is TRBJ2-1; weak D call: TRBD2 (6 bases). The CDR3 spans 16 residues. Looked up from germline, CDR1 is MDHEN and CDR2 is SYDVKM. Trimming stripped 5 bases from V and 0 bases from J, with 14 bases between. The DNA of the CDR3 is TGTGCCAGCAGTAGCCCCGCTAGCGACTCCTACAATGAGCAGTTCTTC. Its protein is CASSSPASDSYNEQFF.

The V and J genes are TRBV4-1 and TRBJ1-1; D ambiguous. Germline V lookup: CDR1 MGHRA, CDR2 YSYEKL. V lost 6 bases and J lost 4, with 15 bases in between. The CDR3 runs to 14 residues. The CDR3 DNA follows: TGCGCCAGCAGACTGAGGGAGGCTGTCACTGAAGCTTTCTTT. It is translated as CASRLREAVTEAFF.

DNA for the CDR3: TGTGCCAGCAGTTACTCGAATCAGGGCACCGGGGAGCTGTTTTTT. This translates into CASSYSNQGTGELFF. The chain carries TRBV6-5 and TRBJ2-2, with D tentatively TRBD1 (5 bases). Trimming removed 0 bases at V and 4 bases at J, with 9 bases between. The CDR3 covers 15 residues. Germline V gene lookup returns CDR1 MNHEY and CDR2 SVGAGI.

The chain couples TRBV7-9 to TRBJ2-7; TRBD2 agrees at 10 bases. The CDR3 contains 16 residues. The V gene end was trimmed by 3 bases and the J gene end by 5 bases; junction bases not matched to a gene: 10. CDR1 and CDR2 from the germline V gene are SEHNR and FQNEAQ (reference sequence). CDR3 DNA: TGTGCCAGCAGCTTTACGGGGCTAGCGGGAGTCAACGAGCAGTACTTC. The encoded protein is CASSFTGLAGVNEQYF.

V usage is TRBV5-1 and J usage is TRBJ2-5, with 11 positions matching TRBD2. In germline, CDR1 is SGHRS, CDR2 YFSETQ. After removal of 3 bases from V and 4 bases from J, the junction contained 11 bases not matched to a gene. The CDR3 totals 17 residues. The CDR3 region is CASSWESTSGTSETQYF. The CDR3 DNA is TGCGCCAGCAGCTGGGAATCGACTAGCGGGACATCAGAGACCCAGTACTTC.

CDR3 DNA sequence: TGTGCCAGCAGTGAATGGAGCATCAGGGGAGAAGCTTTCTTT. Encoded protein: CASSEWSIRGEAFF. V gene TRBV25-1 combines with J gene TRBJ1-1; weak D call: TRBD1 (6 bases). CDR1 and CDR2 from the germline V gene are MGHDK and SYGVNS. The V and J ends lost 1 base and 8 bases respectively, with 14 bases between them. This CDR3 comprises 14 residues.

The chain carries TRBV10-1 and TRBJ2-1; a possible D gene is TRBD2 (5 bases). The CDR3 spans 12 residues. V lost 4 bases and J 10 bases, leaving 11 bases between the germline ends. In germline, CDR1 is WNHNN, CDR2 SYGVQD (reference sequence). CDR3 loop: CASSVGGSEQFF. In nucleotides, the CDR3 is TGCGCCAGCAGTGTAGGTGGGAGCGAGCAGTTCTTC.